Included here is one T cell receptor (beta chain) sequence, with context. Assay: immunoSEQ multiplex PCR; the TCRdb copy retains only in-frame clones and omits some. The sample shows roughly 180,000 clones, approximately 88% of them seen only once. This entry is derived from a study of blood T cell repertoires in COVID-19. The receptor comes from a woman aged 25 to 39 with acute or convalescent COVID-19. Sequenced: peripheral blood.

Written as DNA, the CDR3 is TGTGCCTGGAGTCTCGACAGGGACACTGAAGCTTTCTTT. Translated: CAWSLDRDTEAFF. The rearrangement joins TRBV30 to TRBJ1-1, with TRBD1 identical over 7 bases. With 2 bases clipped from V and 3 bases from J, the junction kept 3 bases outside the gene matches. The CDR3 contains 13 residues. Germline lookup yields CDR1 GTSNPN and CDR2 SVGIG (reference sequence).